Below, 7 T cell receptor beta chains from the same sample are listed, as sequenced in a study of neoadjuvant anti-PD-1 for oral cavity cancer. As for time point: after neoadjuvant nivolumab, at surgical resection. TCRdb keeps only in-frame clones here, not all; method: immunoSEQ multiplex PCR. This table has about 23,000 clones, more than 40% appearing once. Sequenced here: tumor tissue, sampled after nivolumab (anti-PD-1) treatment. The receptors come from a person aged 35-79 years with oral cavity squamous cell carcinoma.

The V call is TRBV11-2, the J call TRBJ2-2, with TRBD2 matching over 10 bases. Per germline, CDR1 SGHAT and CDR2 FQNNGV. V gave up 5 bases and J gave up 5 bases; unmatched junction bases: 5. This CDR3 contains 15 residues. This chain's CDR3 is CASSPTSGATGELFF. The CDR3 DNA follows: TGTGCCAGCAGCCCTACTAGCGGGGCAACCGGGGAGCTGTTTTTT.

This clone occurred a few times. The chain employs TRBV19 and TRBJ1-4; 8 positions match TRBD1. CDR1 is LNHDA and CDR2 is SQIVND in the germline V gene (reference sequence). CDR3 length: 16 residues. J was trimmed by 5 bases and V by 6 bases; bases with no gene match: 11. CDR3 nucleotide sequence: TGTGCCAGTAGCCTAATCCGGGACAGGCACAATGAAAAACTGTTTTTT. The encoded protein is CASSLIRDRHNEKLFF.

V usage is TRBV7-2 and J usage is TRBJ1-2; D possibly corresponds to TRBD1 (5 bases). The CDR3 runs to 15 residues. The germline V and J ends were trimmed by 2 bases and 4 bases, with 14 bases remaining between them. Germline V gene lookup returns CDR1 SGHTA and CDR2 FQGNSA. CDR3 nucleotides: TGTGCCAGCAGCTTACCAGGGATGGGCTCCTATGGCTACACCTTC. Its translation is CASSLPGMGSYGYTF.

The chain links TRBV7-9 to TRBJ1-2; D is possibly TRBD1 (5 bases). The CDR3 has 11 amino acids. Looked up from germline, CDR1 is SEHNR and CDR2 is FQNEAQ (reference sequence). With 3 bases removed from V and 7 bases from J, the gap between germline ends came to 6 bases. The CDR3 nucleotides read TGTGCCAGCAGCTTGGGGCTTGGCTACACCTTC. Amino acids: CASSLGLGYTF.

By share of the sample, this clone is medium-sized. The CDR3 is CASSPPVHTDTQYF. The CDR3 DNA reads as TGTGCCAGCAGCCCGCCGGTGCACACAGATACGCAGTATTTT. This chain uses TRBV7-2 with TRBJ2-3; no clear D gene. V dropped 5 bases and J dropped 2 bases, with 11 bases sitting between them. The CDR3 is 14 residues long. In germline, CDR1 is SGHTA, CDR2 FQGNSA. Variable domain in full (rest from reference TRBV7-2 and TRBJ2-3): GAGVSQSPSNKVTEKGKDVELRCDPISGHTALYWYRQSLGQGLEFLIYFQGNSAPDKSGLPSDRFSAERTGGSVSTLTIQRTQQEDSAVYLCASSPPVHTDTQYFGPGTRLTVL.

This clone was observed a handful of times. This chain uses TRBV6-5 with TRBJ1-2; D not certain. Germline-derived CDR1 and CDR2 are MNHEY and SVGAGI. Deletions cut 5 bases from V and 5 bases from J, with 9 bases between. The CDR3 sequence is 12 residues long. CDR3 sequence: CASSDPYYGYTF. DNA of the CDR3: TGTGCCAGCAGTGACCCATATTATGGCTACACCTTC.

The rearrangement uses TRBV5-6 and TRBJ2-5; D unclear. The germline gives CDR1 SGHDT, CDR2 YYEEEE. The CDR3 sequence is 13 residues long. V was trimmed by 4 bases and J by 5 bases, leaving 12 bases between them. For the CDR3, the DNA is TGTGCCAGCAGCCCCACACCCGGGGAGACCCAGTACTTC. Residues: CASSPTPGETQYF.